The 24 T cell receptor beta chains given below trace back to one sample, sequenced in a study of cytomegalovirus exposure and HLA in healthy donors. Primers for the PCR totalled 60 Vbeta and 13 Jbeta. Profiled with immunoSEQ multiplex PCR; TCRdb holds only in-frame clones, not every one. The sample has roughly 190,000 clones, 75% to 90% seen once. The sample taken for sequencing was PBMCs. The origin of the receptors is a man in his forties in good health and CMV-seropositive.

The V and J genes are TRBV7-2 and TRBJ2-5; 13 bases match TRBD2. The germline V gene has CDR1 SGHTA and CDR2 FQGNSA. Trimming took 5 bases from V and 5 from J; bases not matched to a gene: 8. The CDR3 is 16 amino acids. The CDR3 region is CASSDWTSGGAETQYF. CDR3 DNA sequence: TGTGCCAGCAGCGACTGGACTAGCGGGGGTGCGGAGACCCAGTACTTC.

This chain's CDR3 is CASSLRGGSLHYGYTF. The CDR3 DNA reads as TGTGCCAGCAGTTTGAGAGGGGGCTCTCTACACTATGGCTACACCTTC. The chain employs TRBV28 and TRBJ1-2, with 7 bases aligning to TRBD1. This CDR3 has 16 amino acids. Per the germline V gene, CDR1 is MDHEN and CDR2 is SYDVKM. V lost 3 bases to trimming and J lost 3 bases; unmatched junction nucleotides: 10.

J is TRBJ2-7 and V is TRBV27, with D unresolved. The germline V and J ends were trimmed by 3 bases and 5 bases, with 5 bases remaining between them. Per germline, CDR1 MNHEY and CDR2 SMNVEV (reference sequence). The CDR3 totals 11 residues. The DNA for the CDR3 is TGTGCCAGCAGTTTTGCGAACGAGCAGTACTTC. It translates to CASSFANEQYF.

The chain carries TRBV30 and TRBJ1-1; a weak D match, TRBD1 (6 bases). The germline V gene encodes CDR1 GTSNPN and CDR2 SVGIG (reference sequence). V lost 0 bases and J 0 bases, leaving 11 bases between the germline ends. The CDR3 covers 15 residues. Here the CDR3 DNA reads TGTGCCTGGAGTGTACAGGGCAGAATGAACACTGAAGCTTTCTTT. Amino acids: CAWSVQGRMNTEAFF. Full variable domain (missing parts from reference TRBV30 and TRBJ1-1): SQTIHQWPATLVQPVGSPLSLECTVEGTSNPNLYWYRQAAGRGLQLLFYSVGIGQISSEVPQNLSASRPQDRQFILSSKKLLLSDSGFYLCAWSVQGRMNTEAFFGQGTRLTVV.

The CDR3 DNA reads as TGCGCCAGCAGCCGCCCTCCGAGCAATGAGCAGTTCTTC. This codes for CASSRPPSNEQFF. The chain combines TRBV5-1 with TRBJ2-1, with D hard to call. The V end lost 4 bases, the J end lost 6 bases, and 11 bases lay between the germline ends. The V gene's germline CDR1 is SGHRS and CDR2 YFSETQ. CDR3 length equals 13 residues.

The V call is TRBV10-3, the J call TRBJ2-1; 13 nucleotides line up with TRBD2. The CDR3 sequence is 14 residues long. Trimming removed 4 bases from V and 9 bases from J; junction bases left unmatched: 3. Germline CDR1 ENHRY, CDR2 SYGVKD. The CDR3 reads CAISALAGGREQFF. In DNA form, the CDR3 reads TGTGCCATCAGTGCACTAGCGGGGGGGCGTGAGCAGTTCTTC.

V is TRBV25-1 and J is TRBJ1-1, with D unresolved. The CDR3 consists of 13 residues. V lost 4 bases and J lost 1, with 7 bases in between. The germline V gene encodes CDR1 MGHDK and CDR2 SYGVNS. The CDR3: CASSGRGNTEAFF. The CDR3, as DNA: TGTGCCAGCAGTGGACGGGGGAACACTGAAGCTTTCTTT.

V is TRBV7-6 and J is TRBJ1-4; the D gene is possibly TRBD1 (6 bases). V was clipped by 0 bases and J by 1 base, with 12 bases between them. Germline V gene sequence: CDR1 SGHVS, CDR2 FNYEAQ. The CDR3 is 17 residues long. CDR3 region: CASSLARGHGTNEKLFF. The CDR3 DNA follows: TGTGCCAGCAGCTTAGCCAGGGGCCACGGAACTAATGAAAAACTGTTTTTT.

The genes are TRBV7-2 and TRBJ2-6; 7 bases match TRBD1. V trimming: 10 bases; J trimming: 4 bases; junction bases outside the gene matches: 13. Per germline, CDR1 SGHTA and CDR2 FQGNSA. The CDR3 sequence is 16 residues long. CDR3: CAKAPTGVGGANVLTF. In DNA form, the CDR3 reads TGTGCCAAAGCCCCTACAGGGGTTGGGGGGGCCAACGTCCTGACTTTC.

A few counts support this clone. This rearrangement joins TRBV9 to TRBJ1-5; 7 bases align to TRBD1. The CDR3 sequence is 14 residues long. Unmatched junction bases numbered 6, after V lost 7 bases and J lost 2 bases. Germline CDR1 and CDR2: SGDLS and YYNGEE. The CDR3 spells CASSRTGGNQPQHF. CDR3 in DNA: TGTGCCAGCTCCCGAACAGGGGGCAATCAGCCCCAGCATTTT.

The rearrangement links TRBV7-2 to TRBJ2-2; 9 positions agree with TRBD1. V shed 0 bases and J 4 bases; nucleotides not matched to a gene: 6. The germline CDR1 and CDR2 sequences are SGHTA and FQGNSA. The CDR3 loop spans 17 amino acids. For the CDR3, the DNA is TGTGCCAGCAGCTTAGCTCTCAGGACAGGGGTCACCGGGGAGCTGTTTTTT. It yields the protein CASSLALRTGVTGELFF. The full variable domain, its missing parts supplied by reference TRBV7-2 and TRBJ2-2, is GAGVSQSPSNKVTEKGKDVELRCDPISGHTALYWYRQSLGQGLEFLIYFQGNSAPDKSGLPSDRFSAERTGGSVSTLTIQRTQQEDSAVYLCASSLALRTGVTGELFFGEGSRLTVL.

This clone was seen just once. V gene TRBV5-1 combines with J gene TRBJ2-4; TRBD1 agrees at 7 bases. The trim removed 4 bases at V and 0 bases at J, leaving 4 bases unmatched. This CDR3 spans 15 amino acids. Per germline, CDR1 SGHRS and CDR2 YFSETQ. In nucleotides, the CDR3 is TGCGCCAGCAGCGGGGACAGCCTAGCCAAAAACATTCAGTACTTC. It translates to CASSGDSLAKNIQYF.

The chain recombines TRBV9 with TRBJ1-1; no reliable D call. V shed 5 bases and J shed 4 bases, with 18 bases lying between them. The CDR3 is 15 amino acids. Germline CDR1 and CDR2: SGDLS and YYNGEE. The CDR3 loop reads CASSATGSLGTEAFF. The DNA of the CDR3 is TGTGCCAGCAGTGCGACGGGATCCTTGGGCACTGAAGCTTTCTTT.

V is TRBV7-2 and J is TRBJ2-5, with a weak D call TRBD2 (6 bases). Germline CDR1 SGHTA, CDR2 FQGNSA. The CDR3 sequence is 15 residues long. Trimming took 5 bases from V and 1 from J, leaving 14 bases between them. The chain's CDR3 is CASSPGGRGQETQYF. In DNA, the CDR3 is TGTGCCAGCAGCCCCGGAGGGCGGGGCCAAGAGACCCAGTACTTC.

CDR3 coding DNA: TGTGCCAGCAGCTCGACGGGACACTCGCCCTGGATGACTTTC. Amino acids: CASSSTGHSPWMTF. The V call is TRBV7-2, the J call TRBJ2-6; D perhaps matches TRBD1 (6 bases). Germline V gene lookup returns CDR1 SGHTA and CDR2 FQGNSA. This CDR3 has 14 amino acids. Between the trimmed V and J ends, which lost 4 bases and 17 bases, there was a span of 21 bases. The whole variable domain, remainder taken from reference TRBV7-2 and TRBJ2-6, is GAGVSQSPSNKVTEKGKDVELRCDPISGHTALYWYRQSLGQGLEFLIYFQGNSAPDKSGLPSDRFSAERTGGSVSTLTIQRTQQEDSAVYLCASSSTGHSPWMTFGAGSRLTVL.

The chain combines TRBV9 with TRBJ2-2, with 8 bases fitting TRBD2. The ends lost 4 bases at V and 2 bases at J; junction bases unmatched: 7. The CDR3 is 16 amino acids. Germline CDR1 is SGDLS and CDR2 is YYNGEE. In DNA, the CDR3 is TGTGCCAGCAGCCCCGCGGGAGGAGTTAACACCGGGGAGCTGTTTTTT. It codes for CASSPAGGVNTGELFF.

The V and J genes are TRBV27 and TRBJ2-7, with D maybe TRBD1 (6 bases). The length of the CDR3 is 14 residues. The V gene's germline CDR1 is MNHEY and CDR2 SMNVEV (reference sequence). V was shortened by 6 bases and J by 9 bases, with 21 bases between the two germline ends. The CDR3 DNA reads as TGTGCCAGCAGCCCTCGGGATCCCTGGGGGCCGCAGTACTTC. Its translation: CASSPRDPWGPQYF.

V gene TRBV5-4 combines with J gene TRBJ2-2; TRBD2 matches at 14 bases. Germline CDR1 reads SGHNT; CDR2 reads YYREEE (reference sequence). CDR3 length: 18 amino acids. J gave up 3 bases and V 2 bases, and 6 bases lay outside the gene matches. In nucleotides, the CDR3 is TGTGCCAGCAGCTTCGGGACTAGCGGGGGCCGAGACACCGGGGAGCTGTTTTTT. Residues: CASSFGTSGGRDTGELFF.

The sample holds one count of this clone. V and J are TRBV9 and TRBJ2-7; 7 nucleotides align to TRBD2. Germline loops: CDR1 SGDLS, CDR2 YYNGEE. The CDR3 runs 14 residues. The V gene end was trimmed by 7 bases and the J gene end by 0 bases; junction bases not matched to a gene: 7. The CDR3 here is CASSPSGNSYEQYF. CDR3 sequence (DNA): TGTGCCAGCTCCCCAAGCGGGAACTCCTACGAGCAGTACTTC.

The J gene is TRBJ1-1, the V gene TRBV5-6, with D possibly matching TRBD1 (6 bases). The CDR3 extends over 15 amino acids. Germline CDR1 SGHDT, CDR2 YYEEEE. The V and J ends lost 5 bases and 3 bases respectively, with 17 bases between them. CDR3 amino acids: CASRLQPGVDTEAFF. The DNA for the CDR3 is TGTGCCAGCAGATTGCAGCCAGGGGTTGACACTGAAGCTTTCTTT. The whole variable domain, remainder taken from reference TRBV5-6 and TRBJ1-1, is DAGVTQSPTHLIKTRGQQVTLRCSPKSGHDTVSWYQQALGQGPQFIFQYYEEEERQRGNFPDRFSGHQFPNYSSELNVNALLLGDSALYLCASRLQPGVDTEAFFGQGTRLTVV.

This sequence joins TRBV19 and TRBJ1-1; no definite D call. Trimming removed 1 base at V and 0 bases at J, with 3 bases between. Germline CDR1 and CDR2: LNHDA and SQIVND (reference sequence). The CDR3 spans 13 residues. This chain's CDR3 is CASSIAVNTEAFF. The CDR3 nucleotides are TGTGCCAGTAGTATAGCTGTGAACACTGAAGCTTTCTTT.

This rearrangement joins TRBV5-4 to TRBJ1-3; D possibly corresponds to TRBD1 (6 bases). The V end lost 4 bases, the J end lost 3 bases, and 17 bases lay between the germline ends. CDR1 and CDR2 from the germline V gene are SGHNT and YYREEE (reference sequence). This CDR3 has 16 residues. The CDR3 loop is CASSRGGQGNGNTIYF. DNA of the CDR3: TGTGCCAGCAGCCGGGGGGGGCAGGGGAATGGAAACACCATATATTTT.

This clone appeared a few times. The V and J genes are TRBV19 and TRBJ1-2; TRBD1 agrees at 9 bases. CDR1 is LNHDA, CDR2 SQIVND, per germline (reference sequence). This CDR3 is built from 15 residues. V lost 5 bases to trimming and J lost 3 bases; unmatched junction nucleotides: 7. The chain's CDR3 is CASSGRTGEDYGYTF. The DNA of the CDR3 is TGTGCCAGTAGTGGTCGGACAGGGGAAGACTATGGCTACACCTTC. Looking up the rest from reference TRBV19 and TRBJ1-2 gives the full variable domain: DGGITQSPKYLFRKEGQNVTLSCEQNLNHDAMYWYRQDPGQGLRLIYYSQIVNDFQKGDIAEGYSVSREKKESFPLTVTSAQKNPTAFYLCASSGRTGEDYGYTFGSGTRLTVV.

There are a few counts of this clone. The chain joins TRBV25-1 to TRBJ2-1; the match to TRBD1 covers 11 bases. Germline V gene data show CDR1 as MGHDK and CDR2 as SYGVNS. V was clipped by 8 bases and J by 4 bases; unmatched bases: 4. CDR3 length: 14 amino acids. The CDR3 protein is CASGGQGDYNEQFF. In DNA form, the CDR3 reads TGTGCCAGCGGGGGACAGGGGGATTACAATGAGCAGTTCTTC.